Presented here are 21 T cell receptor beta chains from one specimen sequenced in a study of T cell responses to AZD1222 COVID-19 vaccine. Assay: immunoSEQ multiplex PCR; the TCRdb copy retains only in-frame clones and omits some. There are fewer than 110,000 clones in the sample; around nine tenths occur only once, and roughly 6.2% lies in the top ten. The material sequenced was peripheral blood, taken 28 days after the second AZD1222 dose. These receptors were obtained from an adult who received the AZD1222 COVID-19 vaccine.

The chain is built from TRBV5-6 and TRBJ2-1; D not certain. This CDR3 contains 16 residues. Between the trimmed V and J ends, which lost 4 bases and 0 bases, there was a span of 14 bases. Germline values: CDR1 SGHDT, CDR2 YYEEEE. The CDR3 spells CASSQGVSSSYNEQFF. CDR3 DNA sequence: TGTGCCAGCAGCCAAGGAGTTTCAAGCTCCTACAATGAGCAGTTCTTC.

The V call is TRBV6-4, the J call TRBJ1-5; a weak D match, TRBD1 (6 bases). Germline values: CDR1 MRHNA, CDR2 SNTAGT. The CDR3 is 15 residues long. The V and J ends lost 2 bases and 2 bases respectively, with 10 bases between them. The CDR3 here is CASSDQGFGNQPQHF. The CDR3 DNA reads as TGTGCCAGCAGTGACCAGGGGTTTGGCAATCAGCCCCAGCATTTT.

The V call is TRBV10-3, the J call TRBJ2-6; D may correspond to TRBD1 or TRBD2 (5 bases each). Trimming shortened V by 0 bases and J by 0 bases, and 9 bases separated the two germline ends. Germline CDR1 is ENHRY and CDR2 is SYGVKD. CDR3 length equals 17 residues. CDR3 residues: CAISESNGGSGANVLTF. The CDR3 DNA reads TGTGCCATCAGTGAGTCGAATGGGGGCTCTGGGGCCAACGTCCTGACTTTC.

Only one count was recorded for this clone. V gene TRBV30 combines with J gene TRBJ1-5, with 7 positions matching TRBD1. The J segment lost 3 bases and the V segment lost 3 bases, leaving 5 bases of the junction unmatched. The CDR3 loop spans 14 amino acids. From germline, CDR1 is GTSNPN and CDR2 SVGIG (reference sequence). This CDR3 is CAWSAGQHNQPQHF. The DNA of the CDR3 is TGTGCCTGGAGCGCGGGACAGCACAATCAGCCCCAGCATTTT.

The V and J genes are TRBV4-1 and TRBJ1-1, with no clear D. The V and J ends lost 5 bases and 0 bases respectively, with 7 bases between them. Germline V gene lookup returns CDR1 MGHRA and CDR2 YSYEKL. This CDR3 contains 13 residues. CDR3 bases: TGCGCCAGCAGCGGTACACTGAACACTGAAGCTTTCTTT. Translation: CASSGTLNTEAFF.

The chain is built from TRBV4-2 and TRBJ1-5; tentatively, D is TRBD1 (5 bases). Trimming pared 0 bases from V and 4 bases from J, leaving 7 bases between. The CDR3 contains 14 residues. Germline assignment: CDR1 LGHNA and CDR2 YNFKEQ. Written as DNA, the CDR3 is TGTGCCAGCAGCCAAGATAACAGGAATCAGCCCCAGCATTTT. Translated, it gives CASSQDNRNQPQHF.

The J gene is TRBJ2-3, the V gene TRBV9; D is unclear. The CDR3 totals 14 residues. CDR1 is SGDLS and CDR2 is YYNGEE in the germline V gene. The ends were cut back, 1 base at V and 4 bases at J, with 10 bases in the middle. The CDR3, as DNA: TGTGCCAGCAGCGTAACAAATAGGGCAGATACGCAGTATTTT. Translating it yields CASSVTNRADTQYF.

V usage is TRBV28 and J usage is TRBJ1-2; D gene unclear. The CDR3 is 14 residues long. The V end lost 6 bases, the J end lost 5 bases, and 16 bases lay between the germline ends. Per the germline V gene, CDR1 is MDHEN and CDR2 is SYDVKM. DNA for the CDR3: TGTGCCAGCAGAACCCTTACGGGATCATATGGCTACACCTTC. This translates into CASRTLTGSYGYTF.

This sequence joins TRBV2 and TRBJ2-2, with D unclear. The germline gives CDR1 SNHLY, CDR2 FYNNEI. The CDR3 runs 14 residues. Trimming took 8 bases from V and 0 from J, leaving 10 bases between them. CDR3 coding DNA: TGTGCCAGCTTGACGTATACGAACACCGGGGAGCTGTTTTTT. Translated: CASLTYTNTGELFF.

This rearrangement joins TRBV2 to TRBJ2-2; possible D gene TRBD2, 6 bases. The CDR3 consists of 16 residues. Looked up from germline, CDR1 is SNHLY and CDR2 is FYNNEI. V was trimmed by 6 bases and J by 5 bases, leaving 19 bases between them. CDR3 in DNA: TGTGCCAGCAGCGTTGCTGGGGGGATGGCTACCGGGGAGCTGTTTTTT. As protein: CASSVAGGMATGELFF.

The CDR3 coding sequence is TGTGCCAGCCCGGTGGCCGGGGACAGGGTTGACTATGGCTACACCTTC. Translation gives CASPVAGDRVDYGYTF. This chain connects TRBV7-9 to TRBJ1-2; 9 bases are shared with TRBD1. CDR3 size: 16 residues. Germline V CDR1 and CDR2: SEHNR, FQNEAQ (reference sequence). Trimming at V came to 8 bases and at J to 3 bases, leaving 13 bases not matched to a gene. The entire variable domain, with the rest obtained from reference TRBV7-9 and TRBJ1-2, is as follows: DTGVSQNPRHKITKRGQNVTFRCDPISEHNRLYWYRQTLGQGPEFLTYFQNEAQLEKSRLLSDRFSAERPKGSFSTLEIQRTEQGDSAMYLCASPVAGDRVDYGYTFGSGTRLTVV.

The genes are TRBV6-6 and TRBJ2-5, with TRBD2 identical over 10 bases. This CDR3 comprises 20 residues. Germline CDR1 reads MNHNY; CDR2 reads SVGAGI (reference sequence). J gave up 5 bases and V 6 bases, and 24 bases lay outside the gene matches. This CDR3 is CASSPDLSDQRGGLGETQYF. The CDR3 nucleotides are TGTGCCAGCAGCCCGGACCTCTCTGACCAGCGGGGGGGCCTTGGGGAGACCCAGTACTTC.

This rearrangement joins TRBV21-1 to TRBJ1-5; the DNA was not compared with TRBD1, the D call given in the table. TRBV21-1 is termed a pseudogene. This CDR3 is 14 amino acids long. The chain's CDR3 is CAIYRVTSNQPQHF. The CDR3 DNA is TGTGCCATCTACAGGGTGACAAGCAATCAGCCCCAGCATTTT.

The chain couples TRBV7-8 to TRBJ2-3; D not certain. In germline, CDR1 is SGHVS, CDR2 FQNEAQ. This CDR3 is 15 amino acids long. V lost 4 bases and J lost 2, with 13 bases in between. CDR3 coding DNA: TGTGCCAGCAGCTCCCTTCCCGGGTTCACAGATACGCAGTATTTT. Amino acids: CASSSLPGFTDTQYF.

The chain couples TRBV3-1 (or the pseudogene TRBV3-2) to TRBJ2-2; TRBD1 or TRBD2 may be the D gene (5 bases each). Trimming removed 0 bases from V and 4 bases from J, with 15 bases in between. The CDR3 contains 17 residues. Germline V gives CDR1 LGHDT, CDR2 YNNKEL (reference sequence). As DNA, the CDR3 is TGTGCCAGCAGCCAAGAGAGGAGGCAGGGAAGCACCGGGGAGCTGTTTTTT. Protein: CASSQERRQGSTGELFF.

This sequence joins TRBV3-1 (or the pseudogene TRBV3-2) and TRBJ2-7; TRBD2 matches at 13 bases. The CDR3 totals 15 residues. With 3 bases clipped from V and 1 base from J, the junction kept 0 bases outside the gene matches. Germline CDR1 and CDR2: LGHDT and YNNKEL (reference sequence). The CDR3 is CASSQGLAGSYEQYF. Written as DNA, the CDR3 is TGTGCCAGCAGCCAGGGACTAGCGGGGTCCTACGAGCAGTACTTC.

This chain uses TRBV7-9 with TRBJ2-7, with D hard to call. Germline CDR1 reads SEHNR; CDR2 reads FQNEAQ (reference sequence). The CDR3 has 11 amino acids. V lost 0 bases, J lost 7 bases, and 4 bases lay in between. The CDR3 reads CASSLAEEQYF. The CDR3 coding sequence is TGTGCCAGCAGCTTAGCCGAGGAGCAGTACTTC.

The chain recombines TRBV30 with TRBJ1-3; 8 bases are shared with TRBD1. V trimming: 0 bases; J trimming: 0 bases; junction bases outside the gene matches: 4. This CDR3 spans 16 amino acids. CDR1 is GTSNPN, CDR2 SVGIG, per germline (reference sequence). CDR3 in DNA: TGTGCCTGGAGTGTGGACAGGGTTGTCTCTGGAAACACCATATATTTT. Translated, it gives CAWSVDRVVSGNTIYF.

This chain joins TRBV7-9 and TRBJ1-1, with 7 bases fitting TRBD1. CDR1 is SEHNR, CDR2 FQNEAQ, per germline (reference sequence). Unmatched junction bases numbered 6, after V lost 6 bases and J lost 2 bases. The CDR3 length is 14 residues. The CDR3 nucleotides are TGTGCCAGCAGACAAGGGACAGTCAACACTGAAGCTTTCTTT. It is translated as CASRQGTVNTEAFF.

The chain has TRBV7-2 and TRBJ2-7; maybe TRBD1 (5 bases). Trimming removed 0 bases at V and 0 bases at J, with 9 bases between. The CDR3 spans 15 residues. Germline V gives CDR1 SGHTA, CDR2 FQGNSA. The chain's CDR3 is CASSLAGRGSYEQYF. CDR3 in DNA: TGTGCCAGCAGCTTAGCCGGAAGGGGCTCCTACGAGCAGTACTTC.

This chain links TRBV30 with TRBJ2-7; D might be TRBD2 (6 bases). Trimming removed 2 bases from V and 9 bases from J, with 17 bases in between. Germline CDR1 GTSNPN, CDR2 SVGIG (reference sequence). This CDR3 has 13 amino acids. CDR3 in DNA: TGTGCCTGGAGTCCGGGAGCTCTGGGAGCGCAGTACTTC. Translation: CAWSPGALGAQYF. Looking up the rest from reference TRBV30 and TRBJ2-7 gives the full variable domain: SQTIHQWPATLVQPVGSPLSLECTVEGTSNPNLYWYRQAAGRGLQLLFYSVGIGQISSEVPQNLSASRPQDRQFILSSKKLLLSDSGFYLCAWSPGALGAQYFGPGTRLTVT.